The clone carrying this TCR beta chain was seen only a few times. The antigen remains undetermined. This specimen belongs to a study of identical twins. General study points: Within twin pairs, the out-of-frame alpha sequences they shared showed excess low generation probability.

There are 14 residues in the CDR3. Trimming pared 5 bases from V and 6 bases from J, leaving 14 bases between. Germline V lookup: CDR1 LNHDA, CDR2 SQIVND (reference sequence). Every sampled donor was Caucasian and healthy. TCRdb redid the calling of the 5' RACE reads with MiXCR, one entry per CDR3 protein. The sample holds a few hundred thousand distinct CDR3 sequences, approximately 8.8% seen once. The V call is TRBV19, the J call TRBJ2-1; D is perhaps TRBD1 or TRBD2 (5 bases each). Sequenced sample: naive T cells sorted from blood. This TCR derives from a woman in her forties or fifties in good health. CDR3 sequence reads: CASSLPGATNEQFF. CDR3 bases: TGTGCCAGTAGTCTACCCGGGGCCACCAATGAGCAGTTCTTC.